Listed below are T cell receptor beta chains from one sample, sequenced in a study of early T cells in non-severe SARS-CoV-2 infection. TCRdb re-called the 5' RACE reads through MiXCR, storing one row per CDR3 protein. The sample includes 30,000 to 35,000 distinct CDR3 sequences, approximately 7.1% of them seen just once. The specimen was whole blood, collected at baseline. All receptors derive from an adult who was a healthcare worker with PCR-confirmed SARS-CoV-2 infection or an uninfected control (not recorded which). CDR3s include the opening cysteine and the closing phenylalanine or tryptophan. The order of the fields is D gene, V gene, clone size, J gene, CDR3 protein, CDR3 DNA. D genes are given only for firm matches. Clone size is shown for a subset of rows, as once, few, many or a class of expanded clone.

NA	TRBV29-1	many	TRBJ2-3	CSPLVGDTQYF	TGCAGCCCCCTTGTTGGGGATACGCAGTATTTT
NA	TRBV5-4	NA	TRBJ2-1	CASSLDGSEQFF	TGTGCCAGCAGCTTGGACGGGAGTGAGCAGTTCTTC
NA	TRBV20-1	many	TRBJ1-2	CSARPNYGYTF	TGCAGTGCTAGACCGAACTATGGCTACACCTTC
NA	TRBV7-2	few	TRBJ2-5	CATSTGLPPETQYF	TGTGCCACCTCCACCGGGCTCCCGCCCGAGACCCAGTACTTC
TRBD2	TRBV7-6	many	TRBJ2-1	CASSLRAGGGLDEQFF	TGTGCCAGCAGCTTACGTGCGGGCGGGGGTCTCGATGAGCAGTTCTTC
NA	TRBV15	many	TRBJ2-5	CATSRETSPNSRVTQYF	TGTGCCACCAGCAGAGAGACCTCCCCCAACAGCCGGGTTACCCAGTACTTC
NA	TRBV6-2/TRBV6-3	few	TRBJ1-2	CASSYLVGAETGYTF	TGTGCCAGCAGTTACCTTGTCGGGGCGGAGACTGGCTACACCTTC
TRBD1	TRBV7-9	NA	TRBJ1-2	CASSLGQGGGYTF	TGTGCCAGCAGCCTGGGACAGGGTGGCGGCTACACCTTC
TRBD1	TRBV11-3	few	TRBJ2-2	CASSRPVGQGETGELFF	TGTGCCAGCAGCCGTCCCGTCGGACAGGGCGAGACCGGGGAGCTGTTTTTT
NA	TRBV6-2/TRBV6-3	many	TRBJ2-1	CASRQPLPANEQFF	TGTGCCAGCAGGCAGCCACTGCCAGCGAATGAGCAGTTCTTC
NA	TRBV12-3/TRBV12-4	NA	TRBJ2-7	CASGPISEQYF	TGTGCCAGCGGCCCAATTTCCGAGCAGTACTTC
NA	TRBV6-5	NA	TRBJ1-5	CASSYLLNQPQHF	TGTGCCAGCAGTTACTTACTCAATCAGCCCCAGCATTTT
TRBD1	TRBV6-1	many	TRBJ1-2	CATRGQGDYGYTF	TGTGCCACCAGGGGACAGGGAGACTATGGCTACACCTTC
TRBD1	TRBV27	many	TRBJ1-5	CASSAPGQALPQHF	TGTGCCAGCAGTGCACCGGGACAGGCCCTCCCCCAGCATTTT
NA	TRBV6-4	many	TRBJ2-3	CASSDSGQTDTQYF	TGTGCCAGCAGTGACTCGGGTCAGACCGATACGCAGTATTTT
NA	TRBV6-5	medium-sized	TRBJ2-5	CASSSQEETQYF	TGTGCCAGCAGCTCTCAGGAAGAGACCCAGTACTTC
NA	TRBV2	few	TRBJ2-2	CASSDNTGELFF	TGTGCCAGCAGTGACAACACCGGGGAGCTGTTTTTT
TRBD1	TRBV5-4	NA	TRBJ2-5	CVSSSRDRGQETQYF	TGTGTCAGCAGCTCCCGGGACAGGGGGCAGGAGACCCAGTACTTC
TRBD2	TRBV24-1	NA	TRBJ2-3	CATSEATSVPTQYF	TGTGCCACCAGTGAAGCAACTAGCGTCCCTACGCAGTATTTT
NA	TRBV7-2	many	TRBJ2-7	CASSPDRSRTYEQYF	TGTGCCAGCAGCCCGGACAGAAGTAGAACCTACGAGCAGTACTTC
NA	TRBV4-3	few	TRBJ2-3	CASSQEIAGQGYTDTQYF	TGCGCCAGCAGCCAAGAGATAGCGGGACAGGGCTACACAGATACGCAGTATTTT
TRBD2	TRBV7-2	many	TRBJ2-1	CASSLDRGRASNEQFF	TGTGCCAGCAGCTTAGATCGCGGGAGGGCTTCCAATGAGCAGTTCTTC
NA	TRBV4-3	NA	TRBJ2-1	CASSLETAPSYNEQFF	TGCGCCAGCAGCCTAGAGACAGCTCCCTCCTACAATGAGCAGTTCTTC
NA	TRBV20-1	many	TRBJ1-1	CSAGTDRVNTEAFF	TGCAGTGCCGGAACCGACAGAGTGAACACTGAAGCTTTCTTT
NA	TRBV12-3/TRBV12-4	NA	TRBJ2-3	CASRSQVTDTQYF	TGTGCCAGCAGATCCCAAGTCACAGATACGCAGTATTTT
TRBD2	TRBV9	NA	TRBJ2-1	CASSGSRTSYDEQFF	TGTGCCAGCAGCGGCTCCAGGACTAGCTACGATGAGCAGTTCTTC
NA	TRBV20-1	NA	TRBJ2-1	CSARWVGSEQFF	TGCAGTGCTAGATGGGTGGGGAGTGAGCAGTTCTTC